Presented here are 22 T cell receptor beta chains from one specimen sequenced in a study of response to subunit inactivated influenza vaccine. Each CDR3 protein is one row after TCRdb ran MiXCR on the RT-PCR reads. The table has approximately 160,000 distinct CDR3 sequences, about 10% seen once; the top ten hold 35% to 40%. The source was CD8+ T cells sorted from PBMCs, collected less than 25 months after vaccination. These receptors came from a man aged 50-75 years who received an inactivated influenza vaccine.

This clonotype was detected ten times or more. The chain combines TRBV3-1 with TRBJ1-2, with TRBD1 matching 7 bases. CDR1 LGHDT and CDR2 YNNKEL come from the germline V gene (reference sequence). The CDR3 totals 17 residues. With 0 bases clipped from V and 3 bases from J, the junction kept 10 bases outside the gene matches. The chain's CDR3 is CASSQEGTAGGHYGYTF. CDR3 nucleotides: TGTGCCAGCAGCCAAGAAGGAACGGCAGGGGGACACTATGGCTACACCTTC. The whole variable domain, remainder taken from reference TRBV3-1 and TRBJ1-2, is DTAVSQTPKYLVTQMGNDKSIKCEQNLGHDTMYWYKQDSKKFLKIMFSYNNKELIINETVPNRFSPKSPDKAHLNLHINSLELGDSAVYFCASSQEGTAGGHYGYTFGSGTRLTVV.

The gene calls are TRBV7-9 and TRBJ1-1, with D possibly matching TRBD1 (5 bases). Germline-derived CDR1 and CDR2 are SEHNR and FQNEAQ (reference sequence). The CDR3 is made up of 15 amino acids. Trimming took off 5 bases at V and 5 bases at J, with 18 bases between the two ends. The CDR3 region is CASSPSGWGLTEAFF. The DNA for the CDR3 is TGTGCCAGCAGCCCCTCCGGATGGGGCTTGACTGAAGCTTTCTTT.

This clonotype occurred a few times. This chain connects TRBV28 to TRBJ2-1; 10 positions match TRBD2. Germline V gene lookup returns CDR1 MDHEN and CDR2 SYDVKM. The CDR3 contains 15 residues. V lost 4 bases, J lost 5 bases, and 5 bases stayed unmatched. CDR3 nucleotide sequence: TGTGCCAGCAGTTCCGGACTAGCGGAAGACAATGAGCAGTTCTTC. The encoded protein is CASSSGLAEDNEQFF.

There are many counts of this clonotype. The chain carries TRBV12-3 or TRBV12-4 and TRBJ2-7; 7 bases line up with TRBD1. CDR3 length: 14 amino acids. With 6 bases clipped from V and 3 bases from J, the junction kept 8 bases outside the gene matches. The CDR3 nucleotides are TGTGCCAGCAGCCATGGGACAGCAAGCTACGAGCAGTACTTC. Translation gives CASSHGTASYEQYF.

A word on this clonotype: This could be a read error, since a much larger clone is one nucleotide away. The genes are TRBV10-3 and TRBJ2-3; TRBD2 aligns across 7 bases. CDR1 is ENHRY and CDR2 is SYGVKD in the germline V gene. The CDR3 runs to 15 residues. The CDR3 nucleotides read TGTGCCTTCAGGGCTAGCGGATCTAGCACAGATACGCAGTATTTT. Translating it yields CAFRASGSSTDTQYF.

In this sample, this clonotype turned up a few times. The chain couples TRBV6-5 to TRBJ2-1; tentative D call: TRBD1 (6 bases). Germline assignment: CDR1 MNHEY and CDR2 SVGAGI. Trimming took 6 bases from V and 9 from J, leaving 12 bases between them. The CDR3 is 12 residues long. In DNA form, the CDR3 reads TGTGCCAGCAGAGTTAGCAGGGGTGAGCAGTTCTTC. Translating gives CASRVSRGEQFF.

This clonotype was picked up a small number of times. The J gene is TRBJ2-7, the V gene TRBV4-3; no clear D. The CDR3 runs to 15 residues. V was shortened by 4 bases and J by 6 bases, with 19 bases between the two germline ends. Germline-derived CDR1 and CDR2 are LGHNA and YSLEER. For the CDR3, the DNA is TGCGCCAGCAGCCTCTCCCTCCGGACCCCAGGCGAGCAGTACTTC. Encoded protein: CASSLSLRTPGEQYF.

The table lists this clonotype with many counts. V usage is TRBV11-2 and J usage is TRBJ2-7; weak D call: TRBD2 (5 bases). CDR1 is SGHAT, CDR2 FQNNGV, per germline. The CDR3 is made up of 13 amino acids. Trimming stripped 7 bases from V and 4 bases from J, with 14 bases between. CDR3 residues: CASTLYGEYEQYF. In DNA form, the CDR3 reads TGTGCCAGCACCCTATACGGGGAGTACGAGCAGTACTTC.

At least ten counts were recorded for this clonotype. The chain couples TRBV28 to TRBJ2-2; a possible D gene is TRBD1 (6 bases). Trimming took off 7 bases at V and 11 bases at J, with 17 bases between the two ends. This CDR3 spans 13 amino acids. Germline V lookup: CDR1 MDHEN, CDR2 SYDVKM. CDR3 in DNA: TGTGCCAGCAACCAGGGGCCAACCGAAGAGCTGTTTTTT. The encoded protein is CASNQGPTEELFF.

The chain has TRBV15 and TRBJ2-7, with 8 positions matching TRBD1. The V gene's germline CDR1 is LNHNV and CDR2 YYDKDF (reference sequence). This CDR3 comprises 16 residues. Unmatched junction bases numbered 11, after V lost 3 bases and J lost 4 bases. The CDR3 DNA reads as TGTGCCACCAGCAGCACGTTGGATGGACAGGGATACGAGCAGTACTTC. It yields the protein CATSSTLDGQGYEQYF.

This clonotype has a handful of counts. The rearrangement uses TRBV6-5 and TRBJ2-1, with 7 bases matching TRBD1. Per the germline V gene, CDR1 is MNHEY and CDR2 is SVGAGI. The CDR3 covers 16 residues. Trimming took 0 bases from V and 9 from J; bases not matched to a gene: 11. This CDR3 is CASSYSETGPSGEQFF. In DNA, the CDR3 is TGTGCCAGCAGTTACTCGGAGACAGGGCCCAGCGGTGAGCAGTTCTTC.

This chain links TRBV6-1 with TRBJ1-5, with D possibly being TRBD1 (5 bases). V shed 8 bases and J shed 0 bases, with 23 bases lying between them. The CDR3 covers 18 residues. Germline V lookup: CDR1 MNHNS, CDR2 SASEGT. In nucleotides, the CDR3 is TGTGCCAGCTTTCACGGGGACCTACTCCTTTATAGCAATCAGCCCCAGCATTTT. Protein: CASFHGDLLLYSNQPQHF.

This clonotype was seen a handful of times. The CDR3, as DNA: TGTGCCAGCAGTTATGGCCTAGCTGAAACCGGGGAGCTGTTTTTT. This gives the protein CASSYGLAETGELFF. The chain has TRBV6-5 and TRBJ2-2, with D tentatively TRBD2 (5 bases). The CDR3 extends over 15 amino acids. Per the germline V gene, CDR1 is MNHEY and CDR2 is SVGAGI. V was pared by 3 bases and J by 5 bases, with 13 bases between.

The gene calls are TRBV20-1 and TRBJ1-1, with a possible D match to TRBD1 (5 bases). The germline CDR1 and CDR2 sequences are DFQATT and SNEGSKA (reference sequence). Trimming took off 6 bases at V and 4 bases at J, with 18 bases between the two ends. This CDR3 is 14 amino acids long. The CDR3 coding sequence is TGCAGTGCGGAGCCACTCAGGGTCTCCACTGAAGCTTTCTTT. Its protein product is CSAEPLRVSTEAFF.

This clonotype turned up a few times. In nucleotides, the CDR3 is TGTGCCAGCAGCCAAGACCCCGGTCTTCTAGATACGCAGTATTTT. This sequence encodes CASSQDPGLLDTQYF. The V and J genes are TRBV4-2 and TRBJ2-3; D uncertain. From germline, CDR1 is LGHNA and CDR2 YNFKEQ. V was clipped by 0 bases and J by 5 bases, with 12 bases between them. CDR3 length equals 15 residues.

This clonotype came up many times. The rearrangement joins TRBV29-1 to TRBJ2-7; TRBD2 matches at 9 bases. The germline CDR1 and CDR2 sequences are SQVTM and ANQGSEA. Trimming removed 7 bases from V and 0 bases from J; junction bases left unmatched: 4. The length of the CDR3 is 13 residues. The CDR3 nucleotides are TGCAGCGGTTCTAGCGGGGTCTCCTACGAGCAGTACTTC. Its protein product is CSGSSGVSYEQYF.

This clonotype was counted only a few times. This rearrangement joins TRBV27 to TRBJ2-2; the match to TRBD2 covers 10 bases. V lost 4 bases, J lost 3 bases, and 11 bases stayed unmatched. The germline V gene has CDR1 MNHEY and CDR2 SMNVEV (reference sequence). The CDR3 runs 18 residues. The CDR3 region has the DNA TGTGCCAGCAGTTCCTCGACTAGCGGGCTTGGGTACACCGGGGAGCTGTTTTTT. This encodes CASSSSTSGLGYTGELFF.

The chain links TRBV6-5 to TRBJ2-1; TRBD1 aligns across 8 bases. CDR1 and CDR2 from the germline V gene are MNHEY and SVGAGI. The CDR3 is 13 amino acids. V trimming: 4 bases; J trimming: 4 bases; junction bases outside the gene matches: 0. The DNA for the CDR3 is TGTGCCAGCAGTTGGGACAGGTACAATGAGCAGTTCTTC. It codes for CASSWDRYNEQFF.

This clonotype came up a few times. The CDR3 is CAARAANYGYTF. The DNA for the CDR3 is TGTGCCGCCCGGGCCGCTAACTATGGCTACACCTTC. The chain combines TRBV30 with TRBJ1-2; D is unresolved. The ends were cut back, 8 bases at V and 0 bases at J, with 10 bases in the middle. Germline V gene data show CDR1 as GTSNPN and CDR2 as SVGIG (reference sequence). The CDR3 covers 12 residues.

This clonotype was counted a few times. This chain uses TRBV16 with TRBJ2-2, with D tentatively TRBD2 (5 bases). This CDR3 comprises 12 residues. V dropped 3 bases and J dropped 8 bases, with 7 bases sitting between them. From germline, CDR1 is KGHSY and CDR2 FQNENV. For the CDR3, the DNA is TGTGCCAGCAGCCACGGAGGTGGGGAGCTGTTTTTT. It encodes CASSHGGGELFF.

In regard to this clonotype: One end of the junction varies from germline; a read error may be responsible. This chain connects TRBV6-2 or TRBV6-3 to TRBJ1-5; D is ambiguous. The CDR3 extends over 14 amino acids. Germline loops: CDR1 MNHEY, CDR2 SVGEGT. The DNA of the CDR3 is TGTGTCAGCAGTCACCCCCGACCCGCTCAGCCCCAGCATTTT. This sequence encodes CVSSHPRPAQPQHF.

This clonotype was seen a handful of times. This rearrangement joins TRBV19 to TRBJ1-5; D remains ambiguous. Germline assignment: CDR1 LNHDA and CDR2 SQIVND (reference sequence). This CDR3 has 14 amino acids. Trimming removed 3 bases from V and 1 base from J, with 7 bases in between. The CDR3 DNA reads as TGTGCCAGTAGTATTCGGGTAAGCAATCAGCCCCAGCATTTT. This gives the protein CASSIRVSNQPQHF.